Listed here are 14 T cell receptor beta chains from one sample, sequenced in a study of shared clonotypes between healthy human individuals. Sequencing was performed with immunoSEQ multiplex PCR; in TCRdb, only in-frame clones are kept and a portion is missing. The table has over a million clones, around four fifths seen once. The sequenced sample consisted of memory CD4+ T cells sorted from blood. Subset: CD45RA-negative fraction. These TCRs come from a man aged 18 to 30 in good health.

CDR3 sequence (DNA): TGTGCCAGCAGCTTGGGCGGGGTGAACACCGGGGAGCTGTTTTTT. It is translated as CASSLGGVNTGELFF. J is TRBJ2-2 and V is TRBV7-8; D perhaps matches TRBD2 (6 bases). CDR1 SGHVS and CDR2 FQNEAQ come from the germline V gene. This CDR3 contains 15 residues. V was shortened by 3 bases and J by 1 base, with 9 bases between the two germline ends.

The rearrangement links TRBV18 to TRBJ1-3, with D possibly matching TRBD1 (6 bases). Trimming stripped 2 bases from V and 6 bases from J, with 14 bases between. Germline CDR1 and CDR2: KGHSH and LQKENI. CDR3 length: 15 amino acids. CDR3 in DNA: TGTGCCAGCTCACCAGGCCAGGACAGAGCAAACACCATATATTTT. Its protein product is CASSPGQDRANTIYF.

A remark on this clone: Distinct nucleotide sequences in the sample also encode this CDR3. The chain joins TRBV6-5 to TRBJ1-2; D might be TRBD1 (5 bases). V was clipped by 5 bases and J by 4 bases, with 8 bases between them. This CDR3 spans 12 amino acids. Germline CDR1 and CDR2: MNHEY and SVGAGI. CDR3 bases: TGTGCCAGCAGTCCAGGGTCCTATGGCTACACCTTC. Its translation is CASSPGSYGYTF.

This clone has at least ten counts. V gene TRBV14 combines with J gene TRBJ2-7; D might be TRBD2 (6 bases). V was pared by 2 bases and J by 3 bases, with 11 bases between. Germline-derived CDR1 and CDR2 are SGHDN and FVKESK. This CDR3 is built from 14 residues. CDR3 in amino acids: CASSQFYSGYEQYF. The CDR3 region has the DNA TGTGCCAGCAGCCAATTTTATAGCGGCTACGAGCAGTACTTC.

The table lists this clone with a few counts. The J gene is TRBJ2-5, the V gene TRBV19; 10 nucleotides agree with TRBD2. J lost 5 bases, V lost 6 bases, and 6 bases had no gene match. This CDR3 has 14 residues. In germline, CDR1 is LNHDA, CDR2 SQIVND (reference sequence). Written as DNA, the CDR3 is TGTGCCAGTAGCCCCGGGACTAGCGTGGAGACCCAGTACTTC. Its protein is CASSPGTSVETQYF.

The table lists this clone with a count of one. V and J are TRBV5-4 and TRBJ1-1; D not resolved. This CDR3 comprises 14 residues. Germline lookup yields CDR1 SGHNT and CDR2 YYREEE (reference sequence). V lost 1 base to trimming and J lost 0 bases, with 7 bases between them. This chain's CDR3 is CASSLNNLNTEAFF. The CDR3 nucleotides read TGTGCCAGCAGCTTGAACAATTTGAACACTGAAGCTTTCTTT.

This clone was recorded many times. At the DNA level, this CDR3 is encoded by other sequences in the same sample as well. The chain is built from TRBV5-1 and TRBJ1-4; D remains unclear. The CDR3 covers 14 residues. Germline V gives CDR1 SGHRS, CDR2 YFSETQ. Trimming pared 0 bases from V and 3 bases from J, leaving 6 bases between. The chain's CDR3 is CASSLVGANEKLFF. The CDR3 DNA sequence: TGCGCCAGCAGCTTGGTTGGAGCTAATGAAAAACTGTTTTTT.

A note on this clone: Other DNA sequences of this sample code for an identical CDR3. The chain couples TRBV5-4 to TRBJ1-1, with a weak D call TRBD1 (6 bases). The V end lost 0 bases, the J end lost 1 base, and 7 bases lay between the germline ends. Germline CDR1 is SGHNT and CDR2 is YYREEE (reference sequence). This CDR3 has 14 residues. The CDR3 DNA sequence: TGTGCCAGCAGCTTGGGGGGGGCGAACACTGAAGCTTTCTTT. Translation: CASSLGGANTEAFF.

The chain carries TRBV11-3 and TRBJ2-7; TRBD2 might be the D (6 bases). Per the germline V gene, CDR1 is SGHNT and CDR2 is YENEEA. V was shortened by 1 base and J by 3 bases, with 7 bases between the two germline ends. This CDR3 comprises 13 residues. The CDR3 loop is CASSLGEVYEQYF. CDR3 DNA: TGTGCCAGCAGCTTAGGGGAGGTCTACGAGCAGTACTTC.

The CDR3 bases are TGTGCCAGCAGTTACGTCGGAGATGGAAACACCATATATTTT. Amino acids: CASSYVGDGNTIYF. V gene TRBV6-5 combines with J gene TRBJ1-3; no clear D gene. V lost 2 bases and J 3 bases, leaving 8 bases between the germline ends. Germline V gene data show CDR1 as MNHEY and CDR2 as SVGAGI. The CDR3 sequence is 14 residues long.

This chain connects TRBV14 to TRBJ2-3; weak D call: TRBD1 (5 bases). Trimming removed 1 base from V and 1 base from J, with 18 bases in between. From germline, CDR1 is SGHDN and CDR2 FVKESK. CDR3 size: 18 residues. The CDR3 protein is CASSQVRGGRIGTDTQYF. CDR3 sequence (DNA): TGTGCCAGCAGCCAAGTAAGGGGCGGTAGAATCGGCACAGATACGCAGTATTTT.

This clone was picked up many times. The genes are TRBV5-4 and TRBJ1-3; the D gene is possibly TRBD1 (5 bases). This CDR3 has 15 residues. The V and J ends lost 0 bases and 4 bases respectively, with 11 bases between them. Germline loops: CDR1 SGHNT, CDR2 YYREEE (reference sequence). The CDR3 loop is CASSLVGQGGNTIYF. CDR3 in DNA: TGTGCCAGCAGCTTGGTTGGCCAGGGCGGAAACACCATATATTTT.

V gene TRBV11-3 combines with J gene TRBJ2-1, with D perhaps matching TRBD2 (6 bases). Germline values: CDR1 SGHNT, CDR2 YENEEA. V was cut by 1 base and J by 7 bases, with 14 bases left in between. CDR3 size: 15 residues. CDR3 in amino acids: CASSLGEVPRNEQFF. For the CDR3, the DNA is TGTGCCAGCAGCTTAGGGGAGGTCCCGCGAAATGAGCAGTTCTTC.

The chain is built from TRBV5-4 and TRBJ2-1; 11 nucleotides align to TRBD2. Germline lookup yields CDR1 SGHNT and CDR2 YYREEE (reference sequence). V shed 2 bases, J shed 7 bases, and the junction held 11 bases outside the gene matches. CDR3 size: 17 residues. The CDR3, as DNA: TGTGCCAGCAGCTTTACTAGCGGGAGCTATAAGAGAAATGAGCAGTTCTTC. This encodes CASSFTSGSYKRNEQFF.